These 21 T cell receptor beta chains were sequenced from one sample in a study of shared clonotypes between healthy human individuals. Clones were read by immunoSEQ multiplex PCR, and TCRdb kept only the in-frame ones, dropping some. The data contain 1.6 million or so clones, 98% of them seen just once; the ten biggest clones take up about 0.35%. Sequencing input: naive CD4+ T cells sorted from blood. The subset was: CD45RA+ positively selected. The source of these receptors is a man aged 30 to 45 in good health.

Only one count was recorded for this clone. The rearrangement joins TRBV19 to TRBJ2-7; TRBD1 aligns across 8 bases. In germline, CDR1 is LNHDA, CDR2 SQIVND (reference sequence). This CDR3 spans 14 amino acids. The V segment lost 5 bases and the J segment 0 bases; nucleotides outside the gene matches: 3. Here the CDR3 DNA reads TGTGCCAGTAGTCCACAGGGGGTCTCCTACGAGCAGTACTTC. Translation: CASSPQGVSYEQYF.

The chain links TRBV29-1 to TRBJ2-5; 7 bases align to TRBD2. The germline V gene has CDR1 SQVTM and CDR2 ANQGSEA. V trimming: 3 bases; J trimming: 7 bases; junction bases outside the gene matches: 5. CDR3 length: 12 amino acids. Written as DNA, the CDR3 is TGCAGCGTTGAGTCGACGGGGGGGACCCAGTACTTC. It translates to CSVESTGGTQYF.

The rearrangement joins TRBV6-1 to TRBJ1-5, with D uncertain. V dropped 4 bases and J dropped 7 bases, with 11 bases sitting between them. Looked up from germline, CDR1 is MNHNS and CDR2 is SASEGT. This CDR3 spans 13 amino acids. The CDR3 bases are TGTGCCAGCAGTGTATTCGTTGGGCAGCCCCAGCATTTT. Its translation is CASSVFVGQPQHF.

The rearrangement links TRBV29-1 to TRBJ1-3, with D uncertain. Between the trimmed V and J ends, which lost 4 bases and 3 bases, there was a span of 13 bases. CDR3 length: 14 amino acids. CDR1 and CDR2 (germline): SQVTM, ANQGSEA. The CDR3 loop is CSVASLNGGNTIYF. CDR3 coding DNA: TGCAGCGTTGCTTCGCTTAACGGTGGAAACACCATATATTTT.

The chain links TRBV6-5 to TRBJ2-2; D possibly corresponds to TRBD2 (5 bases). The CDR3 loop spans 13 amino acids. CDR1 is MNHEY and CDR2 is SVGAGI in the germline V gene. V lost 10 bases to trimming and J lost 5 bases, with 14 bases between them. CDR3 in amino acids: CATRPGGTGELFF. CDR3 nucleotides: TGTGCCACCCGCCCCGGAGGAACCGGGGAGCTGTTTTTT.

This rearrangement joins TRBV5-6 to TRBJ1-2; D unclear. In germline, CDR1 is SGHDT, CDR2 YYEEEE. V lost 5 bases to trimming and J lost 7 bases, with 18 bases between them. This CDR3 spans 14 amino acids. CDR3: CASSYDITVGGYTF. DNA of the CDR3: TGTGCCAGCAGTTACGATATTACGGTCGGTGGCTACACCTTC.

V is TRBV4-1 and J is TRBJ1-2, with D possibly matching TRBD1 (5 bases). Per the germline V gene, CDR1 is MGHRA and CDR2 is YSYEKL. V lost 0 bases, J lost 7 bases, and 12 bases lay in between. This CDR3 is 14 amino acids long. CDR3 protein: CASSQDPRVTGYTF. CDR3 nucleotide sequence: TGCGCCAGCAGCCAAGATCCCAGGGTGACTGGCTACACCTTC.

The chain uses TRBV10-1 and TRBJ2-3, with 11 bases identical to TRBD2. V lost 3 bases and J lost 14; bases outside the gene matches: 7. This CDR3 is built from 13 residues. Germline CDR1 is WNHNN and CDR2 is SYGVQD (reference sequence). CDR3 sequence (DNA): TGCGCCAGCAGTGATACTAGCGGGAGTTTGCTGTATTTT. It is translated as CASSDTSGSLLYF.

This chain uses TRBV28 with TRBJ1-5, with D maybe TRBD1 (5 bases). The V end was cut by 10 bases, the J end by 4 bases, with 11 bases between. The CDR3 has 12 amino acids. Germline CDR1 reads MDHEN; CDR2 reads SYDVKM. The CDR3 DNA reads TGTGCCACCAACCGGGGGAATCAGCCCCAGCATTTT. This sequence encodes CATNRGNQPQHF.

The chain is built from TRBV7-9 and TRBJ1-3; D remains unclear. V shed 5 bases and J shed 0 bases, with 14 bases lying between them. Per the germline V gene, CDR1 is SEHNR and CDR2 is FQNEAQ (reference sequence). The CDR3 has 16 residues. Written as DNA, the CDR3 is TGTGCCAGCAGCACGTGGACGCAGGACTCTGGAAACACCATATATTTT. Protein: CASSTWTQDSGNTIYF.

The rearrangement links TRBV5-4 to TRBJ1-2; D gene ambiguous. With 4 bases removed from V and 0 bases from J, the gap between germline ends came to 10 bases. This CDR3 region has 14 residues. Germline assignment: CDR1 SGHNT and CDR2 YYREEE (reference sequence). CDR3 sequence: CASSSMETNYGYTF. In nucleotides, the CDR3 is TGTGCCAGCAGCAGTATGGAAACTAACTATGGCTACACCTTC.

The chain employs TRBV6-1 and TRBJ2-1, with 8 bases matching TRBD2. J lost 8 bases, V lost 2 bases, and 11 bases had no gene match. Germline CDR1 and CDR2: MNHNS and SASEGT. CDR3 length: 16 residues. CDR3 in amino acids: CASSEIPPGGVHEQFF. The CDR3 region has the DNA TGTGCCAGCAGTGAAATCCCTCCGGGGGGGGTCCATGAGCAGTTCTTC.

This chain uses TRBV19 with TRBJ1-5; D might be TRBD1 (5 bases). This CDR3 contains 14 residues. The germline gives CDR1 LNHDA, CDR2 SQIVND (reference sequence). Trimming pared 4 bases from V and 5 bases from J, leaving 12 bases between. CDR3 DNA: TGTGCCAGTAGTACCCAGGGAAGGGATCAGCCCCAGCATTTT. Translating it yields CASSTQGRDQPQHF.

The CDR3 reads CASSLDISGTSGPDTQYF. The CDR3 bases are TGTGCCAGCAGCTTGGATATCTCCGGGACTAGCGGGCCAGATACGCAGTATTTT. V is TRBV7-6 and J is TRBJ2-3; 12 bases align to TRBD2. After removal of 3 bases from V and 4 bases from J, the junction contained 11 bases not matched to a gene. The CDR3 covers 18 residues. Per the germline V gene, CDR1 is SGHVS and CDR2 is FNYEAQ.

The genes are TRBV5-4 and TRBJ1-2; TRBD1 is a possible D gene (5 bases). CDR1 is SGHNT and CDR2 is YYREEE in the germline V gene (reference sequence). The CDR3 extends over 13 amino acids. V lost 4 bases and J lost 3, with 10 bases in between. DNA for the CDR3: TGTGCCAGCAGCACCGGGACTGACTATGGCTACACCTTC. Its translation is CASSTGTDYGYTF.

This CDR3 is CAISAPGTVRVNEQFF. For the CDR3, the DNA is TGTGCCATCAGTGCCCCGGGGACTGTACGTGTGAATGAGCAGTTCTTC. The genes are TRBV10-3 and TRBJ2-1, with D maybe TRBD2 (6 bases). In germline, CDR1 is ENHRY, CDR2 SYGVKD. The germline V and J ends were trimmed by 4 bases and 7 bases, with 20 bases remaining between them. The CDR3 has 16 amino acids.

The rearrangement links TRBV9 to TRBJ2-1; 7 bases line up with TRBD1. The trim removed 3 bases at V and 3 bases at J, leaving 6 bases unmatched. The germline gives CDR1 SGDLS, CDR2 YYNGEE. The CDR3 covers 15 residues. The CDR3 DNA is TGTGCCAGCAGCGCGACAGGGATTGACTACAATGAGCAGTTCTTC. It yields the protein CASSATGIDYNEQFF.

V and J are TRBV6-5 and TRBJ2-1; TRBD2 agrees at 7 bases. CDR3 size: 15 residues. Germline V CDR1 and CDR2: MNHEY, SVGAGI. The V and J ends lost 8 bases and 11 bases, in that order; junction bases with no gene match: 18. The CDR3 DNA reads as TGTGCCAGCGAATCGGCGGGAGACCCGACAATGAAGCAGTTCTTC. It yields the protein CASESAGDPTMKQFF.

V gene TRBV7-2 combines with J gene TRBJ1-2; 7 bases match TRBD1. This CDR3 has 13 amino acids. V dropped 4 bases and J dropped 14; count of bases not matched to a gene: 13. Germline V CDR1 and CDR2: SGHTA, FQGNSA. The DNA for the CDR3 is TGTGCCAGCAGCTCAAACAGGGGAGGTGGAAGAACCTTC. Translated, it gives CASSSNRGGGRTF.

V usage is TRBV9 and J usage is TRBJ2-7; the D gene is possibly TRBD1 (6 bases). CDR1 SGDLS and CDR2 YYNGEE come from the germline V gene. The CDR3 sequence is 15 residues long. With 2 bases removed from V and 7 bases from J, the gap between germline ends came to 19 bases. CDR3 in DNA: TGTGCCAGCAGCGTGACCGGGACAACTGTAGGAGAGCAGTACTTC. It codes for CASSVTGTTVGEQYF.

Note on this clone: The junction and the germline gene differ at one end; a read error may be behind it. The rearrangement links TRBV12-5 to TRBJ2-7; D uncertain. The CDR3 totals 8 residues. Germline loops: CDR1 LGHNT, CDR2 FRNRAP. CDR3 DNA: TGCCCCCTTCACGAGCAGTACTTC. This gives the protein CPLHEQYF.